This T cell receptor beta chain originates from a study of blood T cells in healthy people across ages. Study-level findings and limits: Measured against age, TCR beta diversity per million T cells decreased in a roughly linear manner.

For this clonotype: Its target is unknown.

From germline, CDR1 is SGHTA and CDR2 FQGNSA. CDR3 length: 14 amino acids. Trimming removed 2 bases at V and 5 bases at J, with 12 bases between. Next came a second PCR, run for about 7 to 11 cycles, which used a sample-barcoded 5' primer along with a J-beta primer mix. TCRdb used MiXCR to reprocess the 5' RACE reads, holding one entry per CDR3 protein. The sample records 1.5 million to 2 million distinct CDR3 sequences, 49% being singletons. The sequencing input was blood. This clonotype originated in a woman in her 40s in good health. The chain links TRBV7-2 to TRBJ2-5; D might be TRBD2 (6 bases). CDR3 sequence (DNA): TGTGCCAGCAGCTTATCGTCTAGCGTGGAGACCCAGTACTTC. This encodes CASSLSSSVETQYF.